The text below deals with one T cell receptor (beta chain). Its antigen is not identified. This specimen comes from a study of T cell repertoires in cytomegalovirus infection. Notes on the study in general: The ex vivo response was dominated by HLA-C-restricted CMV-specific TCR beta clonotypes.

This CDR3 has 14 residues. Trimming took off 4 bases at V and 4 bases at J, with 13 bases between the two ends. Looked up from germline, CDR1 is SGHTA and CDR2 is FQGTGA. TCRdb redid the calling of the reads with MiXCR, one entry per CDR3 protein. Seen here are 150,000 to 200,000 distinct CDR3 sequences, around 14% observed once, and the top ten hold 25% to 30%. The sample taken for sequencing was PBMCs. The TCR comes from a human donor in good health (CMV status not recorded). Some clones in this sample may be carry-over from other donors' samples. J is TRBJ1-1 and V is TRBV7-3, with D unclear. CDR3 in amino acids: CASSSRTAGTEAFF. CDR3 DNA sequence: TGTGCCAGCAGCTCCAGGACTGCGGGCACTGAAGCTTTCTTT.